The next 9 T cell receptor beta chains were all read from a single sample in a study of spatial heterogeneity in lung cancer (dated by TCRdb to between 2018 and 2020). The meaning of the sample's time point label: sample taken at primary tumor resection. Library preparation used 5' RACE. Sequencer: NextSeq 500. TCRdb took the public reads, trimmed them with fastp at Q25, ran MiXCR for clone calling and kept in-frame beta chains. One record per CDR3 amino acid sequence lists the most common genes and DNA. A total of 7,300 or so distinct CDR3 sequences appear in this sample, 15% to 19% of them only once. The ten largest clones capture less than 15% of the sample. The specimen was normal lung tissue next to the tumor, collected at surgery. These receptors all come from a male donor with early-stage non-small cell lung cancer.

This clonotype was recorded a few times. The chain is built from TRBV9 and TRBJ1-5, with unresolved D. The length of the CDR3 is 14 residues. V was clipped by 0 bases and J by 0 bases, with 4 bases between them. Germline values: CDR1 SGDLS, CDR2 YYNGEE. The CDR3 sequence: CASSVGDSNQPQHF. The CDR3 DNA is TGTGCCAGCAGCGTAGGGGATAGCAATCAGCCCCAGCATTTT.

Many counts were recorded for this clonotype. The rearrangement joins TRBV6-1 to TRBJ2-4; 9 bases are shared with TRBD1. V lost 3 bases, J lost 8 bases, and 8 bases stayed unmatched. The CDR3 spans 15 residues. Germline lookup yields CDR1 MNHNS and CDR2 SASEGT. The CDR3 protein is CASSEVGQGRDIQYF. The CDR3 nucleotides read TGTGCCAGCAGTGAGGTGGGACAGGGTAGAGACATTCAGTACTTC.

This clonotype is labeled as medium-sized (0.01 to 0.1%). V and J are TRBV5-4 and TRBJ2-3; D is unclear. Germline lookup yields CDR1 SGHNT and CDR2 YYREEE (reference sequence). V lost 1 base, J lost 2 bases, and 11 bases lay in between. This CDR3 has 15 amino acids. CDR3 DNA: TGTGCCAGCAGCTTGTCGACACAACACACAGATACGCAGTATTTT. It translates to CASSLSTQHTDTQYF.

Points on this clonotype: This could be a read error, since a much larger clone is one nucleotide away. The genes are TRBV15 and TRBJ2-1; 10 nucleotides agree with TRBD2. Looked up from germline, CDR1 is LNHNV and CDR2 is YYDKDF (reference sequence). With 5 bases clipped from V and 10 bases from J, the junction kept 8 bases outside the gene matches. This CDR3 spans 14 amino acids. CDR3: CATSEGTSVKEQFF. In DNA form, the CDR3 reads TGTGCCACCAGCGAAGGGACTAGCGTAAAAGAGCAGTTCTTC.

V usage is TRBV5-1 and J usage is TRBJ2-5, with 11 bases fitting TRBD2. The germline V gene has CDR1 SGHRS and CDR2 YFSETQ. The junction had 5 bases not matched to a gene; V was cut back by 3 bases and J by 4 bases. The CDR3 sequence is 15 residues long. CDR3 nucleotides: TGCGCCAGCAGCTCGACTAGCGGGGTAGGAGAGACCCAGTACTTC. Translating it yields CASSSTSGVGETQYF.

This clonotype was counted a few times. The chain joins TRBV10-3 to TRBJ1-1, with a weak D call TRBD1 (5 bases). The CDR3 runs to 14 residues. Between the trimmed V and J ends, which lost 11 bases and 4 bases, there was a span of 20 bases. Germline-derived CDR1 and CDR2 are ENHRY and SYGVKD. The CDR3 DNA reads TGTGCCCCCTTACCAGGGTCAGATGTCACTGAAGCTTTCTTT. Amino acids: CAPLPGSDVTEAFF.

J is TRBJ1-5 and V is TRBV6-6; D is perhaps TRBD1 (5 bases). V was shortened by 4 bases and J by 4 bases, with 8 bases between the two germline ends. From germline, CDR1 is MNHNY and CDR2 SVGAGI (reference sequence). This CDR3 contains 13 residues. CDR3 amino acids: CASSSGVNQPQHF. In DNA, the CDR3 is TGTGCCAGCAGTTCGGGGGTAAATCAGCCCCAGCATTTT.

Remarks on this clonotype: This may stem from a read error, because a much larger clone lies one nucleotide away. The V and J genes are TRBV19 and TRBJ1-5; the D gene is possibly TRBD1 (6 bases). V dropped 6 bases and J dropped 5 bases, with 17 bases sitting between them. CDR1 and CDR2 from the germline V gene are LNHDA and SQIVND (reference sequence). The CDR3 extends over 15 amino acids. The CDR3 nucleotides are TGTGCCAGTAGAGAATTCTTAGGGGGGGATCAGCCCCAGCATTTT. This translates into CASREFLGGDQPQHF.

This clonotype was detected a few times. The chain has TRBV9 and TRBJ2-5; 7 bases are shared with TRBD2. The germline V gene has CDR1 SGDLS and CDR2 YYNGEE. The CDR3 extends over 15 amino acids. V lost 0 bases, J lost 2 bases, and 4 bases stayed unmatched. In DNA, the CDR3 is TGTGCCAGCAGCGTAGGCACCGGGAGGCAAGAGACCCAGTACTTC. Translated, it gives CASSVGTGRQETQYF.